This TCR beta chain was found in a study of molecular identifiers for immune sequencing clone quantification. TCRdb reprocessed the PCR reads with MiXCR, giving one entry per CDR3 protein. The sample lists a few hundred thousand distinct CDR3 sequences, 25% occurring once. Trimming took 3 bases from V and 0 from J, leaving 13 bases between them. The CDR3 has 16 amino acids. The sequence came from a human donor in good health. Some libraries in this study had Jurkat cell RNA spiked in. This rearrangement joins TRBV12-3 or TRBV12-4 to TRBJ2-3; D is undetermined. Sequencing was done on a sample of naive CD8+ T cells from blood, with Jurkat cell RNA spiked in. Subset noted: FACS-sorted CD8+CD4-CCR7+CD45RA+ naive T cells. This chain's CDR3 is CASSFQVGYSTDTQYF. CDR3 DNA sequence: TGTGCCAGCAGTTTCCAGGTGGGATATAGCACAGATACGCAGTATTTT.